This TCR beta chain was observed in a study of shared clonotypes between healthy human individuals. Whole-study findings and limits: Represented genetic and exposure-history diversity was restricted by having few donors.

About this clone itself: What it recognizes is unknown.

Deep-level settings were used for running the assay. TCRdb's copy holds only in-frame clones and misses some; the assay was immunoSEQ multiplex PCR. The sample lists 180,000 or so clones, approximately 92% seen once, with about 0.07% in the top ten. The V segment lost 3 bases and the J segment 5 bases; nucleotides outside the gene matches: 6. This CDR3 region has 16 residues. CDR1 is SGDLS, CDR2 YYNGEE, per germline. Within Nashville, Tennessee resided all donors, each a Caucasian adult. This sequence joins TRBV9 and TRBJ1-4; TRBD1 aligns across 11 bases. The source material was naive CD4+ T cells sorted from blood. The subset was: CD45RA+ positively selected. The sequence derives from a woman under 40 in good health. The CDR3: CASSAGQGALNEKLFF. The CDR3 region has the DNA TGTGCCAGCAGCGCTGGACAGGGGGCCTTGAATGAAAAACTGTTTTTT.